The rows below give T cell receptor beta chains drawn from one sample of a study of OX40 agonist ivuxolimab in advanced cancers. Assay: immunoSEQ multiplex PCR; the TCRdb copy retains only in-frame clones and omits some. The profile covers some 45,000 clones, with roughly 90% appearing a single time and roughly 16% taken by the ten largest. Sequenced material: CD4+ or CD8+ T cells sorted from blood, taken in a trial of the OX40 agonist ivuxolimab. These TCRs come from an adult with an advanced solid tumor such as melanoma, head and neck, liver or kidney cancer. CDR3s include the opening cysteine and the closing phenylalanine or tryptophan. A D gene is named only where the DNA matches it firmly.

J: TRBJ2-7
D: TRBD1
V: TRBV7-2
CDR3: CASSSTSTGTPEQYF
DNA: TGTGCCAGCAGCTCCACGTCGACAGGGACCCCCGAGCAGTACTTC

J: TRBJ2-1
D: TRBD2
V: TRBV6-5
CDR3: CASSYFRGGPLEQFF
DNA: TGTGCCAGCAGTTACTTCCGCGGGGGGCCCCTTGAGCAGTTCTTC

J: TRBJ2-5
D: .
V: TRBV13
CDR3: CASSFGSETQYF
DNA: TGTGCCAGCAGCTTCGGGAGTGAGACCCAGTACTTC

J: TRBJ2-1
D: TRBD2
V: TRBV2
CDR3: CASSATGTSGEEQFF
DNA: TGTGCCAGCAGCGCCACCGGAACTAGCGGGGAAGAGCAGTTCTTC

J: TRBJ2-7
D: .
V: TRBV7-6
CDR3: CASSLGMGYEQYF
DNA: TGTGCCAGCAGCTTGGGGATGGGGTACGAGCAGTACTTC

J: TRBJ2-2
D: .
V: TRBV6-5
CDR3: CASRPKGTGELFF
DNA: TGTGCCAGCCGACCCAAGGGCACCGGGGAGCTGTTTTTT

J: TRBJ2-7
D: .
V: TRBV7-8
CDR3: CASSPGVSYEQYF
DNA: TGTGCCAGCAGCCCCGGCGTTTCCTACGAGCAGTACTTC

J: TRBJ2-3
D: TRBD2
V: TRBV27
CDR3: CASSLGTSPDTQYF
DNA: TGTGCCAGCAGTCTCGGGACTAGCCCAGATACGCAGTATTTT

J: TRBJ2-5
D: .
V: TRBV25-1
CDR3: CASSEWDLETQYF
DNA: TGTGCCAGCAGTGAATGGGATCTCGAGACCCAGTACTTC

J: TRBJ2-5
D: TRBD1
V: TRBV7-2
CDR3: CASSTDRGQETQYF
DNA: TGTGCCAGCAGCACGGACAGGGGGCAAGAGACCCAGTACTTC